This T cell receptor beta chain was retrieved from a study of Graves' ophthalmopathy and Graves' hyperthyroidism. Study results and caveats: A 13-signature model separated ophthalmopathy from stable hyperthyroidism, approximately 87% sensitivity, 81.08% specificity. Clonotypes were expanded in thyroid at above 0.001 frequency, and most also appeared in blood.

The CDR3 is 16 amino acids. CDR1 is MNHEY, CDR2 SVGAGI, per germline. The germline V and J ends were trimmed by 2 bases and 3 bases, with 11 bases remaining between them. This clonotype was observed at least ten times. The antigen remains undetermined. RNA transcripts were the template, and TCR beta CDR3 regions were amplified from them. First-round RT-PCR with HTBI primers preceded a second-round multiplex PCR. Each CDR3 protein gets one entry after TCRdb re-called the multiplex PCR reads with MiXCR. There are under 200,000 distinct CDR3 sequences in the sample; under 40% occur only once, and under 7% lies in the top ten. Diagnostic conclusions were grounded in clinical symptoms, serum thyroxine, TRAb, thyroid ultrasound and orbital computed tomography. PBMCs stemmed from over 8.5 ml of fresh peripheral blood.

This rearrangement joins TRBV6-5 to TRBJ1-6; D gene uncertain. The sequenced sample consisted of peripheral blood. The sequence derives from a woman in her forties with Graves' ophthalmopathy. In nucleotides, the CDR3 is TGTGCCAGCAGTTACGGGCAGGACGGCTATAATTCACCCCTCCACTTT. Its translation: CASSYGQDGYNSPLHF.